This TCR beta chain was recorded in a study of regulatory T cells in long-lasting Graves disease. V was clipped by 2 bases and J by 0 bases, with 4 bases between them. There are 14 residues in the CDR3. This clonotype was seen more than once but under ten times. Researchers made TCR beta libraries by using iRepertoire HTBI primers and running Arm-PCR on CDR3 regions. TCRdb re-called the multiplex PCR reads through MiXCR, storing one row per CDR3 protein. Among about 420,000 distinct CDR3 sequences listed, roughly 15% were seen once. Time point described: newly diagnosed GD, antithyroid drugs for less than 3 months. The TCR library used RNA extracted from PBMCs. The sample was also linked to a second study, of T cells in Graves' hyperthyroidism and ophthalmopathy. That source adds: The patients, who ranged from 18 to 65 in age, presented with newly diagnosed hyperthyroidism lasting under 2 months. In the blood, most expanded thyroid clonotypes above 0.001 appeared as well.

The rearrangement joins TRBV12-3 or TRBV12-4 to TRBJ2-2; D is undetermined. The source is a woman younger than 30 with Graves disease. The specimen comprised peripheral blood mononuclear cells (PBMCs), sampled at new diagnosis, from a patient treated with antithyroid drugs. The CDR3 region is CASSLLPNTGELFF. The CDR3 DNA reads TGTGCCAGCAGTTTACTACCGAACACCGGGGAGCTGTTTTTT.